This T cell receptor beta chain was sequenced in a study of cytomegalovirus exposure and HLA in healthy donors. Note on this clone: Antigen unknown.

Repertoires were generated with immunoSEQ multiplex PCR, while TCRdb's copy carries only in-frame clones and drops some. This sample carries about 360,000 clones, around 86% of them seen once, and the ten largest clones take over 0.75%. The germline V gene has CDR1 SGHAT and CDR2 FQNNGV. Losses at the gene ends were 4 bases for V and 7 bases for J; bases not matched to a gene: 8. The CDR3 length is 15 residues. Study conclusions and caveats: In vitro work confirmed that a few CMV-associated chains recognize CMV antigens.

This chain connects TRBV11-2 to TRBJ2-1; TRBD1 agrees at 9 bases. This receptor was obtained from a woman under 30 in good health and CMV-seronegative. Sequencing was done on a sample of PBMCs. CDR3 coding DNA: TGTGCCAGCAGCTCAGGGACAGGGAGACGGAATGAGCAGTTCTTC. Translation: CASSSGTGRRNEQFF.